This T cell receptor beta chain was found in a study of type 1 regulatory T cells. On the study more broadly: T-allo10 is an in vitro-generated, Tr1-enriched CD4 T cell product specific for alloantigen.

The table lists this clonotype with many counts. Its matching antigen is unknown. From the reads, TCRdb called clonotypes with MiXCR, one entry per CDR3 protein. The repertoire holds 65,000 to 80,000 distinct CDR3 sequences, more than 20% seen once, with 8% to 9% in the top ten. Points from the study as a whole: Tr1 cells had a more restricted TCR repertoire than non-Tr1 cells.

The germline gives CDR1 SGHRS, CDR2 YFSETQ. This CDR3 has 17 residues. Between the trimmed V and J ends, which lost 0 bases and 6 bases, there was a span of 21 bases. This receptor was obtained from a human donor in good health. The V and J genes are TRBV5-1 and TRBJ1-2, with D possibly matching TRBD1 (5 bases). The sequencing input was cultured type 1 regulatory T (Tr1) cells, either the whole culture or a sorted fraction (not recorded which). The CDR3, as DNA: TGCGCCAGCAGCTTGGGGGGGACCGGACTTTTGAAACATGGCTACACCTTC. It translates to CASSLGGTGLLKHGYTF.